Following are 21 T cell receptor beta chains from one sample sequenced in a study of T cell responses to AZD1222 COVID-19 vaccine. Method: immunoSEQ multiplex PCR; TCRdb's copy keeps in-frame clones and lacks some. Of 70,000 to 90,000 clones in the sample, 75% to 90% were seen once. The sample consisted of peripheral blood, taken on day 0 of AZD1222 vaccination. The receptors were gathered from an adult in good health.

This chain uses TRBV30 with TRBJ2-7; a weak D match, TRBD1 (5 bases). The germline CDR1 and CDR2 sequences are GTSNPN and SVGIG (reference sequence). Deletions cut 3 bases from V and 5 bases from J, with 17 bases between. The CDR3 is 14 residues long. The CDR3 DNA sequence: TGTGCCTGGAGAATCGACATTGGGGCTGACGAGCAGTACTTC. The encoded protein is CAWRIDIGADEQYF.

The chain joins TRBV7-9 to TRBJ1-2, with 7 bases that match TRBD1. Germline CDR1 is SEHNR and CDR2 is FQNEAQ (reference sequence). This CDR3 is 16 amino acids long. The V gene end was trimmed by 0 bases and the J gene end by 6 bases; junction bases not matched to a gene: 10. The CDR3 protein is CASSLAAGQGVNGYTF. CDR3 DNA: TGTGCCAGCAGCTTAGCAGCGGGTCAGGGGGTGAATGGCTACACCTTC. The variable domain in full, completed from reference TRBV7-9 and TRBJ1-2, reads DTGVSQNPRHKITKRGQNVTFRCDPISEHNRLYWYRQTLGQGPEFLTYFQNEAQLEKSRLLSDRFSAERPKGSFSTLEIQRTEQGDSAMYLCASSLAAGQGVNGYTFGSGTRLTVV.

The chain recombines TRBV23-1 with TRBJ1-2; 8 nucleotides agree with TRBD1. TRBV23-1 is classed as an ORF, of uncertain function. CDR3 length equals 20 residues. Unmatched junction bases numbered 18, after V lost 3 bases and J lost 0 bases. CDR3 sequence (DNA): TGCGCCAGCAGTCACCCGGTGACAGGGGACAACCTAGCCCCTAACTATGGCTACACCTTC. It encodes CASSHPVTGDNLAPNYGYTF.

The V gene is TRBV14, the J gene TRBJ2-7, with D perhaps being TRBD1 or TRBD2 (5 bases each). This CDR3 contains 19 residues. V was cut by 4 bases and J by 2 bases, with 27 bases left in between. Germline assignment: CDR1 SGHDN and CDR2 FVKESK. CDR3: CASSPFRLLSRGPAYEQYF. CDR3 sequence (DNA): TGTGCCAGCAGCCCGTTTAGGTTGCTATCGAGGGGACCCGCCTACGAGCAGTACTTC.

The chain employs TRBV2 and TRBJ1-2; the D gene is possibly TRBD1 (6 bases). Germline V gene data show CDR1 as SNHLY and CDR2 as FYNNEI. The CDR3 has 15 residues. V was shortened by 4 bases and J by 2 bases, with 14 bases between the two germline ends. In DNA, the CDR3 is TGTGCCAGCAGTGGGTCCGGGGGCAGGAACTATGGCTACACCTTC. This translates into CASSGSGGRNYGYTF. The full variable domain, in which reference TRBV2 and TRBJ1-2 provide the parts outside the CDR3, is EPEVTQTPSHQVTQMGQEVILRCVPISNHLYFYWYRQILGQKVEFLVSFYNNEISEKSEIFDDQFSVERPDGSNFTLKIRSTKLEDSAMYFCASSGSGGRNYGYTFGSGTRLTVV.

This rearrangement joins TRBV7-9 to TRBJ2-7, with 10 bases lining up with TRBD1. Looked up from germline, CDR1 is SEHNR and CDR2 is FQNEAQ (reference sequence). V shed 5 bases, J shed 2 bases, and the junction held 6 bases outside the gene matches. The CDR3 is made up of 15 amino acids. The CDR3 DNA reads as TGTGCCAGCAGCCCATCGACAGGGGGCACCTACGAGCAGTACTTC. Amino acids: CASSPSTGGTYEQYF.

The rearrangement joins TRBV7-2 to TRBJ2-7; 7 nucleotides match TRBD1. After removal of 0 bases from V and 3 bases from J, the junction contained 5 bases not matched to a gene. The germline V gene encodes CDR1 SGHTA and CDR2 FQGNSA. The CDR3 spans 15 residues. CDR3 sequence: CASSLAETGFYEQYF. The CDR3 DNA reads as TGTGCCAGCAGCTTAGCTGAGACAGGGTTCTACGAGCAGTACTTC.

The CDR3 loop is CASSVEGGPTGNTIYF. The CDR3 nucleotides are TGTGCCAGCAGCGTAGAGGGGGGGCCAACTGGAAACACCATATATTTT. V usage is TRBV9 and J usage is TRBJ1-3, with D tentatively TRBD1 (6 bases). With 0 bases removed from V and 2 bases from J, the gap between germline ends came to 12 bases. The V gene's germline CDR1 is SGDLS and CDR2 YYNGEE. This CDR3 spans 16 amino acids. Complete variable domain (other parts from reference TRBV9 and TRBJ1-3): DSGVTQTPKHLITATGQRVTLRCSPRSGDLSVYWYQQSLDQGLQFLIQYYNGEERAKGNILERFSAQQFPDLHSELNLSSLELGDSALYFCASSVEGGPTGNTIYFGEGSWLTVV.

The chain recombines TRBV20-1 with TRBJ2-7, with D unclear. CDR1 and CDR2 (germline): DFQATT, SNEGSKA (reference sequence). The V and J ends lost 3 bases and 7 bases respectively, with 10 bases between them. The CDR3 spans 11 residues. DNA of the CDR3: TGCAGTGCTAGGGGTTATACGGAGCAGTACTTC. Amino acid sequence: CSARGYTEQYF.

This chain connects TRBV19 to TRBJ1-4; no clear D. CDR3 length: 15 amino acids. The V gene's germline CDR1 is LNHDA and CDR2 SQIVND (reference sequence). The V and J ends lost 5 bases and 8 bases respectively, with 18 bases between them. The CDR3 bases are TGTGCCAGTAGTGCCGGGATCAGAAGAAGGGAAAAACTGTTTTTT. Translation gives CASSAGIRRREKLFF. Together with reference TRBV19 and TRBJ1-4, the CDR3 gives the full variable domain: DGGITQSPKYLFRKEGQNVTLSCEQNLNHDAMYWYRQDPGQGLRLIYYSQIVNDFQKGDIAEGYSVSREKKESFPLTVTSAQKNPTAFYLCASSAGIRRREKLFFGSGTQLSVL.

This clone has only a few counts. The chain is built from TRBV7-9 and TRBJ2-2, with D maybe TRBD1 (6 bases). With 6 bases removed from V and 1 base from J, the gap between germline ends came to 9 bases. CDR3 length equals 14 residues. CDR1 is SEHNR, CDR2 FQNEAQ, per germline (reference sequence). CDR3 DNA sequence: TGTGCCAGCAGGTGGGACAAGAACACCGGGGAGCTGTTTTTT. Residues: CASRWDKNTGELFF.

The V call is TRBV16, the J call TRBJ2-7; D may be TRBD2 (5 bases). CDR3 length: 15 amino acids. Looked up from germline, CDR1 is KGHSY and CDR2 is FQNENV. Trimming left V 0 bases short and J 1 base short, with 10 bases between. CDR3 loop: CASSQSTGGSYEQYF. Here the CDR3 DNA reads TGTGCCAGCAGCCAATCCACGGGCGGGTCCTACGAGCAGTACTTC.

This chain joins TRBV4-3 and TRBJ1-5; D gene ambiguous. Trimming pared 0 bases from V and 6 bases from J, leaving 6 bases between. The germline gives CDR1 LGHNA, CDR2 YSLEER. This CDR3 is built from 13 residues. CDR3 amino acids: CASSQEEGQPQHF. CDR3 nucleotides: TGCGCCAGCAGCCAAGAAGAGGGTCAGCCCCAGCATTTT.

The rearrangement joins TRBV29-1 to TRBJ1-2; no definite D call. The germline V and J ends were trimmed by 5 bases and 3 bases, with 16 bases remaining between them. The CDR3 runs 14 residues. CDR1 SQVTM and CDR2 ANQGSEA come from the germline V gene. The CDR3 protein is CSVFGADFDYGYTF. The CDR3 DNA sequence: TGCAGCGTTTTTGGTGCGGATTTCGACTATGGCTACACCTTC.

This sequence joins TRBV9 and TRBJ1-4; weak D call: TRBD1 (5 bases). The CDR3 is 14 amino acids. Germline loops: CDR1 SGDLS, CDR2 YYNGEE. With 4 bases removed from V and 8 bases from J, the gap between germline ends came to 15 bases. CDR3 sequence reads: CASSPGPLEEKLFF. The DNA for the CDR3 is TGTGCCAGCAGCCCGGGACCCTTGGAAGAAAAACTGTTTTTT.

The genes are TRBV10-1 and TRBJ1-6, with D hard to call. The CDR3 is 9 amino acids. In germline, CDR1 is WNHNN, CDR2 SYGVQD (reference sequence). V was trimmed by 11 bases and J by 7 bases, leaving 3 bases between them. The CDR3 nucleotides are TGCGCCGGAAATTCACCCCTCCACTTT. Translated: CAGNSPLHF.

The chain carries TRBV11-1 and TRBJ2-1; 9 bases line up with TRBD1. Germline V CDR1 and CDR2: SGHAT, FQDESV (reference sequence). CDR3 length equals 15 residues. Unmatched junction bases numbered 8, after V lost 4 bases and J lost 7 bases. CDR3 in amino acids: CASSSRDREWNEQFF. The DNA of the CDR3 is TGTGCCAGCAGCTCCCGGGACAGGGAATGGAATGAGCAGTTCTTC.

The chain joins TRBV5-1 to TRBJ2-7; D not certain. CDR3 length: 14 amino acids. CDR1 is SGHRS, CDR2 YFSETQ, per germline. The V and J ends lost 0 bases and 3 bases respectively, with 10 bases between them. The CDR3 coding sequence is TGCGCCAGCAGCTTGGCGTCTGGTATCTACGAGCAGTACTTC. Amino acids: CASSLASGIYEQYF.

The chain is built from TRBV2 and TRBJ2-4, with 7 bases that match TRBD2. V was clipped by 6 bases and J by 0 bases; unmatched bases: 8. Germline V gives CDR1 SNHLY, CDR2 FYNNEI. There are 16 residues in the CDR3. CDR3 amino acids: CASRLLAYLAKNIQYF. In DNA form, the CDR3 reads TGTGCCAGCAGGCTACTAGCGTATCTAGCCAAAAACATTCAGTACTTC.

This chain joins TRBV5-8 and TRBJ2-3; the D gene could be TRBD1 or TRBD2 (5 bases each). With 3 bases removed from V and 0 bases from J, the gap between germline ends came to 11 bases. This CDR3 region has 15 residues. Germline V gives CDR1 SGHTS, CDR2 YDEGEE. The DNA of the CDR3 is TGTGCCAGCAGCTGGGGGAGCCCTAGCACAGATACGCAGTATTTT. It codes for CASSWGSPSTDTQYF. Combining the CDR3 with reference TRBV5-8 and TRBJ2-3 gives the whole variable domain EAGVTQSPTHLIKTRGQQATLRCSPISGHTSVYWYQQALGLGLQFLLWYDEGEERNRGNFPPRFSGRQFPNYSSELNVNALELEDSALYLCASSWGSPSTDTQYFGPGTRLTVL.

The chain links TRBV6-5 to TRBJ2-5, with D perhaps assigned TRBD1 or TRBD2 (7 bases each). The CDR3 loop spans 14 amino acids. The germline gives CDR1 MNHEY, CDR2 SVGAGI. V lost 4 bases and J 5 bases, leaving 14 bases between the germline ends. The CDR3 bases are TGTGCCAGCAGTTCCCAGGGGGGGCAGGAGACCCAGTACTTC. The encoded protein is CASSSQGGQETQYF.